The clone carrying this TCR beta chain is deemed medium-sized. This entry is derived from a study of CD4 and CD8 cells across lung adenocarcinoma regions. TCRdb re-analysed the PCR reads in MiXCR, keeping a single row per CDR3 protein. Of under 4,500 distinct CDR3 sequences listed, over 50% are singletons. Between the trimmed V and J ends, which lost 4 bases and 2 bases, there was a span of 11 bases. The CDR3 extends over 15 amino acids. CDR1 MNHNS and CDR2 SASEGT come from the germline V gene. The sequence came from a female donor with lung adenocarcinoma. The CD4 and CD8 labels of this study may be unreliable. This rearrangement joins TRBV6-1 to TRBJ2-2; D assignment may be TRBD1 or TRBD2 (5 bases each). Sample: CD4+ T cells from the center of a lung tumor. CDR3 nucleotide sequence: TGTGCCAGCAGTGTTCTCCGGGGCAACACCGGGGAGCTGTTTTTT. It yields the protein CASSVLRGNTGELFF.